These 24 T cell receptor beta chains originate from one sample sequenced in a study of blood T cell repertoires in COVID-19. Assay: immunoSEQ multiplex PCR; the TCRdb copy retains only in-frame clones and omits some. Of 120,000 to 150,000 clones in the sample, 80% to 90% were seen once. The sample was peripheral blood. The origin of the receptors is a human donor with acute or convalescent COVID-19. The donor label of this sample is uncertain.

The rearrangement links TRBV4-3 to TRBJ2-1; 7 positions agree with TRBD2. Germline V gene sequence: CDR1 LGHNA, CDR2 YSLEER. The CDR3 is made up of 17 amino acids. The J segment lost 0 bases and the V segment lost 0 bases, leaving 5 bases of the junction unmatched. CDR3 residues: CASSQDRSGDSYNEQFF. The CDR3 DNA follows: TGCGCCAGCAGCCAAGATCGGAGCGGGGACTCCTACAATGAGCAGTTCTTC.

This CDR3 is CASSLEGRVNTEAFF. The CDR3 nucleotides are TGTGCCAGCAGCTTGGAGGGCAGGGTGAACACTGAAGCTTTCTTT. The V and J genes are TRBV5-6 and TRBJ1-1; perhaps TRBD1 as D (5 bases). Germline V gene lookup returns CDR1 SGHDT and CDR2 YYEEEE. Deletions cut 0 bases from V and 0 bases from J, with 9 bases between. This CDR3 is 15 amino acids long.

CDR3 region: CASSNRVLEETQYF. The CDR3 DNA sequence: TGTGCCAGTTCCAACAGGGTATTGGAGGAGACCCAGTACTTC. The chain uses TRBV19 and TRBJ2-5; maybe TRBD1 (6 bases). The CDR3 sequence is 14 residues long. Between the trimmed V and J ends, which lost 8 bases and 5 bases, there was a span of 18 bases. From germline, CDR1 is LNHDA and CDR2 SQIVND (reference sequence).

This chain connects TRBV14 to TRBJ2-7; possibly TRBD2 for D (6 bases). The CDR3 sequence is 11 residues long. The germline V and J ends were trimmed by 4 bases and 7 bases, with 8 bases remaining between them. Germline lookup yields CDR1 SGHDN and CDR2 FVKESK. The CDR3 region has the DNA TGTGCCAGCAGCCCCCGGGGGGAGCAGTACGTC. It encodes CASSPRGEQYV.

The V and J genes are TRBV20-1 and TRBJ1-4; no clear D. With 6 bases removed from V and 8 bases from J, the gap between germline ends came to 10 bases. Germline CDR1 is DFQATT and CDR2 is SNEGSKA (reference sequence). The CDR3 has 11 amino acids. The CDR3 spells CSALGQEKLFF. CDR3 sequence (DNA): TGCAGTGCCCTGGGCCAGGAAAAACTGTTTTTT.

This sequence joins TRBV4-1 and TRBJ1-2; D is possibly TRBD1 (5 bases). Trimming pared 3 bases from V and 1 base from J, leaving 6 bases between. The CDR3 contains 13 residues. Germline V lookup: CDR1 MGHRA, CDR2 YSYEKL. CDR3 loop: CASSQQGNYGYTF. CDR3 DNA sequence: TGCGCCAGCAGCCAGCAGGGTAACTATGGCTACACCTTC.

The chain combines TRBV28 with TRBJ1-5, with 8 bases fitting TRBD1. The V gene end was trimmed by 3 bases and the J gene end by 11 bases; junction bases not matched to a gene: 6. From germline, CDR1 is MDHEN and CDR2 SYDVKM. The CDR3 has 13 residues. The CDR3: CASSFSRGQAQHF. The CDR3 DNA sequence: TGTGCCAGCAGTTTTTCCAGGGGGCAGGCCCAGCATTTT.

V and J are TRBV5-1 and TRBJ2-1; unclear D gene. CDR1 and CDR2 from the germline V gene are SGHRS and YFSETQ. Trimming removed 1 base from V and 2 bases from J, with 10 bases in between. The CDR3 sequence is 15 residues long. Here the CDR3 DNA reads TGCGCCAGCAGCTTGACCGGGTCCACCTACAATGAGCAGTTCTTC. Protein product: CASSLTGSTYNEQFF.

The chain employs TRBV29-1 and TRBJ2-3; TRBD1 agrees at 7 bases. V lost 4 bases and J lost 2; bases outside the gene matches: 6. This CDR3 comprises 14 residues. Germline CDR1 SQVTM, CDR2 ANQGSEA. The chain's CDR3 is CSVGPGQVTDTQYF. The CDR3 nucleotides are TGCAGCGTTGGTCCCGGACAGGTCACAGATACGCAGTATTTT.

This clone came up many times. The sample holds other DNA sequences that translate to the same CDR3. The chain links TRBV30 to TRBJ2-7; a possible D gene is TRBD1 (5 bases). V lost 2 bases and J lost 3, with 11 bases in between. The germline gives CDR1 GTSNPN, CDR2 SVGIG (reference sequence). CDR3 length: 13 residues. CDR3 DNA sequence: TGTGCCTGGAGTCCCACAGGTAGCTACGAGCAGTACTTC. As protein: CAWSPTGSYEQYF. The full variable domain, in which reference TRBV30 and TRBJ2-7 provide the parts outside the CDR3, is SQTIHQWPATLVQPVGSPLSLECTVEGTSNPNLYWYRQAAGRGLQLLFYSVGIGQISSEVPQNLSASRPQDRQFILSSKKLLLSDSGFYLCAWSPTGSYEQYFGPGTRLTVT.

The V gene is TRBV20-1, the J gene TRBJ1-1; D is unclear. The CDR3 consists of 11 residues. V was trimmed by 3 bases and J by 5 bases, leaving 7 bases between them. The germline V gene encodes CDR1 DFQATT and CDR2 SNEGSKA (reference sequence). Here the CDR3 reads CSASRETEAFF. CDR3 nucleotides: TGCAGTGCTAGCCGCGAGACTGAAGCTTTCTTT.

This sequence joins TRBV7-6 and TRBJ2-1, with 8 bases fitting TRBD2. From germline, CDR1 is SGHVS and CDR2 FNYEAQ. The CDR3 extends over 16 amino acids. The junction had 9 bases not matched to a gene; V was cut back by 1 base and J by 7 bases. The CDR3 is CASSLEGLGAQNEQFF. CDR3 in DNA: TGTGCCAGCAGCTTAGAGGGACTAGGAGCCCAAAATGAGCAGTTCTTC.

The CDR3 nucleotides are TGTGCCAGCAGCCAGGGCCTCCTTGCCTACGAGCAGTACTTC. Translation: CASSQGLLAYEQYF. The chain employs TRBV3-1 (or the pseudogene TRBV3-2) and TRBJ2-7; no firm D call. Trimming left V 3 bases short and J 2 bases short, with 11 bases between. In germline, CDR1 is LGHDT, CDR2 YNNKEL (reference sequence). The CDR3 covers 14 residues.

The chain employs TRBV7-2 and TRBJ1-2, with TRBD1 matching over 10 bases. The J segment lost 6 bases and the V segment lost 5 bases, leaving 12 bases of the junction unmatched. The CDR3 consists of 16 residues. Germline lookup yields CDR1 SGHTA and CDR2 FQGNSA. This chain's CDR3 is CASSPGGTGVSDGYTF. The CDR3 nucleotides read TGTGCCAGCAGCCCGGGGGGGACAGGGGTTTCAGATGGCTACACCTTC.

The chain links TRBV18 to TRBJ1-2, with TRBD1 as a possible D gene (6 bases). This CDR3 is 15 amino acids long. Germline V gene data show CDR1 as KGHSH and CDR2 as LQKENI. The V and J ends lost 4 bases and 1 base respectively, with 13 bases between them. This chain's CDR3 is CASSQAPGVNYGYTF. CDR3 in DNA: TGTGCCAGCTCACAGGCGCCAGGGGTTAACTATGGCTACACCTTC.

This clone was counted between two and nine times. V is TRBV6-5 and J is TRBJ1-2; a weak D match, TRBD1 (5 bases). V lost 4 bases and J lost 5, with 17 bases in between. CDR1 and CDR2 (germline): MNHEY, SVGAGI. The CDR3 is 15 residues long. The CDR3 region has the DNA TGTGCCAGCAGTTTAAGCCTCGGGGGGGTATATGGCTACACCTTC. Residues: CASSLSLGGVYGYTF.

The gene calls are TRBV5-4 and TRBJ2-5; 12 bases are shared with TRBD2. Germline CDR1 SGHNT, CDR2 YYREEE (reference sequence). CDR3 length: 16 residues. The junction had 9 bases not matched to a gene; V was cut back by 4 bases and J by 5 bases. The DNA for the CDR3 is TGTGCCAGCAGCCGTACCCTAGCGGGGGGGAGGGAGACCCAGTACTTC. Amino acid sequence: CASSRTLAGGRETQYF.

This chain connects TRBV4-2 to TRBJ2-3; 8 positions match TRBD2. Germline V CDR1 and CDR2: LGHNA, YNFKEQ. The CDR3 loop spans 16 amino acids. Trimming at V came to 0 bases and at J to 2 bases, leaving 4 bases not matched to a gene. For the CDR3, the DNA is TGTGCCAGCAGCCAAGAGACTAGCGCTAACACAGATACGCAGTATTTT. This encodes CASSQETSANTDTQYF.

Only a few counts were recorded for this clone. The chain carries TRBV24-1 and TRBJ1-5; TRBD1 agrees at 9 bases. V dropped 8 bases and J dropped 7; count of bases not matched to a gene: 8. This CDR3 is built from 14 residues. The V gene's germline CDR1 is KGHDR and CDR2 SFDVKD. The CDR3 region is CATMMDRGRQPQHF. Written as DNA, the CDR3 is TGTGCCACCATGATGGACAGGGGAAGGCAGCCCCAGCATTTT.

The chain links TRBV7-8 to TRBJ1-1; no definite D call. Germline V gene sequence: CDR1 SGHVS, CDR2 FQNEAQ. Trimming left V 2 bases short and J 1 base short, with 5 bases between. This CDR3 spans 13 amino acids. CDR3 DNA sequence: TGTGCCAGCAGCTTAAAGAGGAACACTGAAGCTTTCTTT. Protein product: CASSLKRNTEAFF.

Turning to this clone: The same CDR3 arises from other DNA sequences in this sample as well. V gene TRBV9 combines with J gene TRBJ1-1, with 7 bases aligning to TRBD1. The trim removed 0 bases at V and 2 bases at J, leaving 4 bases unmatched. The CDR3 consists of 15 residues. The germline V gene encodes CDR1 SGDLS and CDR2 YYNGEE. CDR3 nucleotide sequence: TGTGCCAGCAGCGTAGTTGGACAGGTCAACACTGAAGCTTTCTTT. Residues: CASSVVGQVNTEAFF. The full variable domain, with the rest looked up from reference TRBV9 and TRBJ1-1, is DSGVTQTPKHLITATGQRVTLRCSPRSGDLSVYWYQQSLDQGLQFLIQYYNGEERAKGNILERFSAQQFPDLHSELNLSSLELGDSALYFCASSVVGQVNTEAFFGQGTRLTVV.

The rearrangement uses TRBV19 and TRBJ1-6; D is unresolved. The CDR3 contains 17 residues. Trimming removed 0 bases from V and 0 bases from J, with 9 bases in between. The germline V gene encodes CDR1 LNHDA and CDR2 SQIVND (reference sequence). The CDR3 nucleotides are TGTGCCAGTAGTATAGATTCGAGGAGCTCCTATAATTCACCCCTCCACTTT. Its protein product is CASSIDSRSSYNSPLHF.

The rearrangement uses TRBV4-3 and TRBJ2-7; TRBD2 aligns across 13 bases. Germline V gene data show CDR1 as LGHNA and CDR2 as YSLEER. The CDR3 extends over 18 amino acids. V lost 1 base to trimming and J lost 1 base; unmatched junction nucleotides: 7. The CDR3 bases are TGCGCCAGCAGCCAAGGGCGACTAGCGGGGGGCCTGTCCTACGAGCAGTACTTC. It codes for CASSQGRLAGGLSYEQYF.

The V gene is TRBV29-1, the J gene TRBJ2-5; D is possibly TRBD2 (6 bases). Trimming stripped 7 bases from V and 5 bases from J, with 17 bases between. Per the germline V gene, CDR1 is SQVTM and CDR2 is ANQGSEA. The CDR3 consists of 13 residues. CDR3: CSGRGEAMETQYF. For the CDR3, the DNA is TGCAGCGGCCGTGGGGAGGCCATGGAGACCCAGTACTTC. The whole variable domain, remainder taken from reference TRBV29-1 and TRBJ2-5, is SAVISQKPSRDICQRGTSLTIQCQVDSQVTMMFWYRQQPGQSLTLIATANQGSEATYESGFVIDKFPISRPNLTFSTLTVSNMSPEDSSIYLCSGRGEAMETQYFGPGTRLLVL.